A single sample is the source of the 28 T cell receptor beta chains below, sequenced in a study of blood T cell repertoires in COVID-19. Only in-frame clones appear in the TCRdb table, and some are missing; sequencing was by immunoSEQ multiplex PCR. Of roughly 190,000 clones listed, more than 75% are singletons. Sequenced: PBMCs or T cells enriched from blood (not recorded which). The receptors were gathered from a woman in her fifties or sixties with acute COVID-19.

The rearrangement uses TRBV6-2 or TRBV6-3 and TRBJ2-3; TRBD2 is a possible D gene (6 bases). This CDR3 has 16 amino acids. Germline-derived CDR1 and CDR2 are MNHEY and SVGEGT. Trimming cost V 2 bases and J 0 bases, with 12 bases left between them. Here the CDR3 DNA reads TGTGCCAGCAGTTACGGGCTTAGCGGTAGCACAGATACGCAGTATTTT. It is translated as CASSYGLSGSTDTQYF.

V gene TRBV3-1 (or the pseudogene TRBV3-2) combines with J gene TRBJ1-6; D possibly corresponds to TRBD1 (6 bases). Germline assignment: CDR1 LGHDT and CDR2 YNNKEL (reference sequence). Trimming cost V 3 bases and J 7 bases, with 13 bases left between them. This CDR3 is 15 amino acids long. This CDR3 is CASSHRTVLNSPLHF. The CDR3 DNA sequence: TGTGCCAGCAGCCACCGGACAGTACTAAATTCACCCCTCCACTTT.

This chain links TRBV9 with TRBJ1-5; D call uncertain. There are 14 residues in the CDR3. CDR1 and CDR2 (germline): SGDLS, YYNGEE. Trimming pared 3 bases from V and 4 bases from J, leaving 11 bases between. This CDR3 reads CASSGAAVNQPQHF. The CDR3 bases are TGTGCCAGCAGCGGCGCGGCAGTTAATCAGCCCCAGCATTTT.

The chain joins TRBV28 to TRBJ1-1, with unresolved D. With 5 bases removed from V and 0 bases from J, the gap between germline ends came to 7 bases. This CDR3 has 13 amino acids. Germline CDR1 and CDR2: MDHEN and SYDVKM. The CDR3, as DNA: TGTGCCAGCAGTGCAGTCATGAACACTGAAGCTTTCTTT. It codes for CASSAVMNTEAFF.

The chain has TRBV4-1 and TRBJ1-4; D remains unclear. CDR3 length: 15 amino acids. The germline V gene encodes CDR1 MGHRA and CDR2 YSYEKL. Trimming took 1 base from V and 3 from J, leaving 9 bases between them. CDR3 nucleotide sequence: TGCGCCAGCAGCCAAGCCGGCGGCCCTAATGAAAAACTGTTTTTT. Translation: CASSQAGGPNEKLFF.

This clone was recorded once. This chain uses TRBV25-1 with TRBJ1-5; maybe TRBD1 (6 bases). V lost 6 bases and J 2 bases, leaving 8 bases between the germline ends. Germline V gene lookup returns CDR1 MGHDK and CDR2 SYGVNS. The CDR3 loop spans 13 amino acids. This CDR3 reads CASSRGGNQPQHF. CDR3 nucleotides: TGTGCCAGCAGCAGGGGTGGCAATCAGCCCCAGCATTTT.

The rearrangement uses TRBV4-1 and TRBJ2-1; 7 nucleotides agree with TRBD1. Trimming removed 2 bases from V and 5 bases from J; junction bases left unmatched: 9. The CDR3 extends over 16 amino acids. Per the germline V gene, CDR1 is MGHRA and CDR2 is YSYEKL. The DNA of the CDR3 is TGCGCCAGCAGCCAATCCGGGACAGTTGATAACAATGAGCAGTTCTTC. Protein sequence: CASSQSGTVDNNEQFF.

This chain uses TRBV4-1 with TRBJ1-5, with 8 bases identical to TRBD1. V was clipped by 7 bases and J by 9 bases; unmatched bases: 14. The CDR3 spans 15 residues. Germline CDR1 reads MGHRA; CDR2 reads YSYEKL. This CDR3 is CASTPGQGAGGPQHF. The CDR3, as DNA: TGCGCCAGCACCCCCGGACAGGGAGCAGGAGGGCCCCAGCATTTT.

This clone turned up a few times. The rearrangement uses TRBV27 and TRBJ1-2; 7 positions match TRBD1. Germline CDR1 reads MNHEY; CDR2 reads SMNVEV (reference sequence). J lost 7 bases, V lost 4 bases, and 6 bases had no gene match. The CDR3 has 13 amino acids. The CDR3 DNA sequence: TGTGCCAGCAGTTCCGGGACAGTTCCTGGCTACACCTTC. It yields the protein CASSSGTVPGYTF.

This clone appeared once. CDR3 protein: CASSRQNNEKLFF. CDR3 nucleotides: TGTGCCAGCAGCAGACAGAATAATGAAAAACTGTTTTTT. V usage is TRBV2 and J usage is TRBJ1-4, with D tentatively TRBD1 (5 bases). The CDR3 is made up of 13 amino acids. V dropped 6 bases and J dropped 4 bases, with 9 bases sitting between them. Per the germline V gene, CDR1 is SNHLY and CDR2 is FYNNEI.

The DNA of the CDR3 is TGTGCCAGCAGCGTCCCCTATAGCGGGCCCACAGATACGCAGTATTTT. This translates into CASSVPYSGPTDTQYF. This chain joins TRBV9 and TRBJ2-3; TRBD2 agrees at 7 bases. Germline CDR1 is SGDLS and CDR2 is YYNGEE. CDR3 length equals 16 residues. Trimming removed 2 bases from V and 2 bases from J; junction bases left unmatched: 8.

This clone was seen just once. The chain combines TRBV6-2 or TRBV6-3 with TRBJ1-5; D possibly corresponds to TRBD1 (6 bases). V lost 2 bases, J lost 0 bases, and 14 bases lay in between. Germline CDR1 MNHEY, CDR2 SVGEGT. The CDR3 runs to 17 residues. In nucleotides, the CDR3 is TGTGCCAGCAGTTACGCGGGGGCGCGTTATAGCAATCAGCCCCAGCATTTT. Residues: CASSYAGARYSNQPQHF.

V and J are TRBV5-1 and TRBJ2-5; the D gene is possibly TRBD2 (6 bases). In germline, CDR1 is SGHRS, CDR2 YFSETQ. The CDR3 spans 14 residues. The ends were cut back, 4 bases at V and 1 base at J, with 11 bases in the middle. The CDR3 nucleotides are TGCGCCAGCAGCACCGGGGGACCCCAAGAGACCCAGTACTTC. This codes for CASSTGGPQETQYF.

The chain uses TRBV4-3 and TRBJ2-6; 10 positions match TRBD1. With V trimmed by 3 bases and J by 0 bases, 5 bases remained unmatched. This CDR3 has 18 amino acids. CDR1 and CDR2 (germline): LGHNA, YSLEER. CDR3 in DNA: TGCGCCAGCAGCCAGGCCGGGACAGGGGACTCTGGGGCCAACGTCCTGACTTTC. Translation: CASSQAGTGDSGANVLTF.

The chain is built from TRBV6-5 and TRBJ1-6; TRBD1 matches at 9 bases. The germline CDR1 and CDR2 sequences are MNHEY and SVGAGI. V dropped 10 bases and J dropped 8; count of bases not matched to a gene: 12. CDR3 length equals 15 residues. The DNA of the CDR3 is TGTGCCACACATAGCGGGACAGGGCAATATTCACCCCTCCACTTT. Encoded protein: CATHSGTGQYSPLHF.

CDR3: CASLLDRRSGELFF. DNA of the CDR3: TGTGCCAGCCTACTAGACAGGAGGTCCGGGGAGCTGTTTTTT. The chain carries TRBV28 and TRBJ2-2; possible D gene TRBD1, 6 bases. Germline CDR1 MDHEN, CDR2 SYDVKM. The V end was cut by 8 bases, the J end by 6 bases, with 16 bases between. The CDR3 length is 14 residues.

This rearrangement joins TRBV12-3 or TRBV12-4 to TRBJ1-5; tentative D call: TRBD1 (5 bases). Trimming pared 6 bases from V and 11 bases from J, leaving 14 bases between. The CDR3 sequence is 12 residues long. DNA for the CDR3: TGTGCCAGCAGCCCCGACAGCCAGACCCAGCATTTT. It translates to CASSPDSQTQHF.

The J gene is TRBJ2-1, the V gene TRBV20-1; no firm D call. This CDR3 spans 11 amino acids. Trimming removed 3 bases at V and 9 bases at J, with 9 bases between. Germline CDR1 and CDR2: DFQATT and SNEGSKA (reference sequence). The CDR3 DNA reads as TGCAGTGCTAGCCGGCGGAGTGAGCAGTTCTTC. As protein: CSASRRSEQFF.

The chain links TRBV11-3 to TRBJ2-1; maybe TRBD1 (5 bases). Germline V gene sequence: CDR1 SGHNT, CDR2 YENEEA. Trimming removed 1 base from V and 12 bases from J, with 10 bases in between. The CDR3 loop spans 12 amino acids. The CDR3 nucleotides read TGTGCCAGCAGCTTAGGGCCCCAGGGGCAGTTCTTC. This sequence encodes CASSLGPQGQFF.

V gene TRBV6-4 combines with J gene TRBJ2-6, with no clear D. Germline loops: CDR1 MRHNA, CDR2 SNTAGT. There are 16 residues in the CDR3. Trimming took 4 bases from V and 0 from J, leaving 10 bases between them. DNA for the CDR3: TGTGCCAGCAGTGGTACTGCCCACTCTGGGGCCAACGTCCTGACTTTC. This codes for CASSGTAHSGANVLTF.

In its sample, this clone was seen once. The CDR3, as DNA: TGTGCCAGCGAATTAGCGGGGGTAGAGACCCAGTACTTC. Its protein product is CASELAGVETQYF. The chain carries TRBV7-9 and TRBJ2-5; TRBD2 aligns across 9 bases. The CDR3 has 13 residues. Trimming at V came to 8 bases and at J to 4 bases, leaving 5 bases not matched to a gene. Germline CDR1 is SEHNR and CDR2 is FQNEAQ (reference sequence).

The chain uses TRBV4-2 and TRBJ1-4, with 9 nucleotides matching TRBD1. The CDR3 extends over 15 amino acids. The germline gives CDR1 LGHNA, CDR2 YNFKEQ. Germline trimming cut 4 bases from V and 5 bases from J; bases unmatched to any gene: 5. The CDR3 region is CASSPPGQGNEKLFF. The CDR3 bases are TGTGCCAGCAGCCCCCCGGGACAGGGAAATGAAAAACTGTTTTTT.

CDR3 DNA: TGTGCCAGCAGCAAATGGTCCCAGGGAGGAAACTATGGCTACACCTTC. This gives the protein CASSKWSQGGNYGYTF. This chain connects TRBV21-1 to TRBJ1-2. TRBV21-1 has pseudogene status. The CDR3 is 16 amino acids.

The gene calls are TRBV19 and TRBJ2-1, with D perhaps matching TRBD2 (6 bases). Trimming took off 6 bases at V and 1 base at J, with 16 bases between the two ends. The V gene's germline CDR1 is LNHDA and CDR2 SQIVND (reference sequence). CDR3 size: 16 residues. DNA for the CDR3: TGTGCCAGTAGACTCACCGGGACTGCGTCCTACAATGAGCAGTTCTTC. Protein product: CASRLTGTASYNEQFF.

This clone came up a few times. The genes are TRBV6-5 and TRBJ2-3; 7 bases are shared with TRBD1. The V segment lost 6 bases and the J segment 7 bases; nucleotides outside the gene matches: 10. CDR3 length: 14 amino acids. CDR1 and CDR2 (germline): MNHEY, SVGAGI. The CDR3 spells CASSPGQFKNTQYF. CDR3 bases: TGTGCCAGCAGCCCGGGACAGTTCAAAAATACGCAGTATTTT.

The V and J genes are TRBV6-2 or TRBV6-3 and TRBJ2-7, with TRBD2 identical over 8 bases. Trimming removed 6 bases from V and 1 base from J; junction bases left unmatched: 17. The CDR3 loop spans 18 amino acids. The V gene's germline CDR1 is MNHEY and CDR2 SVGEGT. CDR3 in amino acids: CASSIIQTGTSSSYEQYV. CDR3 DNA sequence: TGTGCCAGCAGCATAATCCAGACCGGGACTAGTAGTTCCTACGAGCAGTACGTC.

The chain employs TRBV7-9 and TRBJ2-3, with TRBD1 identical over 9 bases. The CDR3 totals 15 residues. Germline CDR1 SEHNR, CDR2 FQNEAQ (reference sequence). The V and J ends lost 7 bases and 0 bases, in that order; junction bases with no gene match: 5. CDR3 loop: CASKKGQGSTDTQYF. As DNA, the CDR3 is TGTGCCAGCAAGAAGGGACAGGGAAGCACAGATACGCAGTATTTT.

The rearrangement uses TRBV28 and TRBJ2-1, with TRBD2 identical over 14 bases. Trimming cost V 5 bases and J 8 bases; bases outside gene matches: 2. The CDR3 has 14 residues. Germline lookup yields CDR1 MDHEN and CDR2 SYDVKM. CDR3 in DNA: TGTGCCAGCAGTAGGACTAGCGGGGGGTATGAGCAGTTCTTC. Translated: CASSRTSGGYEQFF. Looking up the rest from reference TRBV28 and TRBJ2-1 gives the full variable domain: DVKVTQSSRYLVKRTGEKVFLECVQDMDHENMFWYRQDPGLGLRLIYFSYDVKMKEKGDIPEGYSVSREKKERFSLILESASTNQTSMYLCASSRTSGGYEQFFGPGTRLTVL.